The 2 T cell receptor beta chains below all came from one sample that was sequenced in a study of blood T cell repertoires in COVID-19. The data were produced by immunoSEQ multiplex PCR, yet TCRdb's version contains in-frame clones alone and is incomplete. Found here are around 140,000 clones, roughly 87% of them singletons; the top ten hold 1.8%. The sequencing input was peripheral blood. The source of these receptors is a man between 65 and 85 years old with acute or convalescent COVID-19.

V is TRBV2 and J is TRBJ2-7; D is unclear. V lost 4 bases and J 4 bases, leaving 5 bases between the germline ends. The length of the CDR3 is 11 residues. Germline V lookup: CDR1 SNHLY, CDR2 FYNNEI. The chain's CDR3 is CASSALYEQYF. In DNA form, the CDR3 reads TGTGCCAGCAGTGCCCTGTACGAGCAGTACTTC.

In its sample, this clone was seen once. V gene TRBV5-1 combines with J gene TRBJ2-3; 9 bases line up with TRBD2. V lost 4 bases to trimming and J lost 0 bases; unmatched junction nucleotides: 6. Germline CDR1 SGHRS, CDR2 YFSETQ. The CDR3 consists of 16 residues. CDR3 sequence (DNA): TGCGCCAGCAGCACCAGCGGGGGGCTCAGCACAGATACGCAGTATTTT. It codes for CASSTSGGLSTDTQYF.